A single TCR beta chain is shown here with its context. The antigen remains undetermined. Assay used: immunoSEQ multiplex PCR; TCRdb lists only in-frame clones, some missing. This sample has around 110,000 clones, with roughly 84% found just once. The data stem from a study of T cell responses to AZD1222 COVID-19 vaccine. The germline V gene encodes CDR1 SGHDN and CDR2 FVKESK. This CDR3 has 18 amino acids. Deletions cut 7 bases from V and 0 bases from J, with 22 bases between. Whole-study results and caveats: Donors were chiefly white British, with a greater number of females, and clonal diversity was perhaps underestimated. Baseline seropositives among AZD1222 recipients totaled only six or seven.

The sequences come from peripheral blood, collected on day 0 of AZD1222 vaccination. The chain uses TRBV14 and TRBJ2-1; tentatively, D is TRBD2 (7 bases). The TCR originated in an adult in good health. CDR3 amino acids: CASMVGGQQKGSYNEQFF. The DNA for the CDR3 is TGTGCCAGCATGGTGGGGGGGCAACAGAAGGGCTCCTACAATGAGCAGTTCTTC.